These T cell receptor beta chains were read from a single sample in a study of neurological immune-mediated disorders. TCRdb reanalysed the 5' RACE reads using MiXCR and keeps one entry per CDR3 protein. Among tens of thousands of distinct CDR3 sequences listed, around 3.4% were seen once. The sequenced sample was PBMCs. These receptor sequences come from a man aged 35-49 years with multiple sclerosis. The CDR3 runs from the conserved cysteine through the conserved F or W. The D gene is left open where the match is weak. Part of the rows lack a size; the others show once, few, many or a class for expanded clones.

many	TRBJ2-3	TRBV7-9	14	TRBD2	TGTGCCAGCAGCTCATTAGCGGGTGCAGATACGCAGTATTTT	CASSSLAGADTQYF
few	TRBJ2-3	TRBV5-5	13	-	TGTGCCAGCTTGACGGTCCTCACAGATACGCAGTATTTT	CASLTVLTDTQYF
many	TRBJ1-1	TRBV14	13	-	TGTGCCAGCAGCCAGCAGGTGGACACTGAAGCTTTCTTT	CASSQQVDTEAFF
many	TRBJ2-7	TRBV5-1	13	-	TGCGCCAGCAGCTTTCAGGGTAGCTACGAGCAGTACTTC	CASSFQGSYEQYF
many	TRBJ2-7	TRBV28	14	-	TGTGCCAGCACCTGGAGGGGGGGAACCTACGAGCAGTACTTC	CASTWRGGTYEQYF
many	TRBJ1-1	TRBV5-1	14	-	TGCGCCAGCAGTCCAGGGAAGGGATTCACTGAAGCTTTCTTT	CASSPGKGFTEAFF
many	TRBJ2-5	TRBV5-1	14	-	TGCGCCAGCAGCTTGGGACAGGAGAAAGAGACCCAGTACTTC	CASSLGQEKETQYF
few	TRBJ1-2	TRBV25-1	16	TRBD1	TGTGCCAGCAGTGACCCCTACCAGGGGGCTTCGCGAGGCTACACCTTC	CASSDPYQGASRGYTF
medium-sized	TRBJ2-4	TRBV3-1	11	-	TGTGCCAGCAGCCGCACGAACATTCAGTACTTC	CASSRTNIQYF
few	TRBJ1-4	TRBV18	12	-	TGTGCCAGCTCACCGTCCGATGAAAAACTGTTTTTT	CASSPSDEKLFF
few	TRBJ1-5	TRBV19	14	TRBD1	TGTGCCAGTAGTGAAATTACAGGGGATCAGCCCCAGAATTTT	CASSEITGDQPQNF
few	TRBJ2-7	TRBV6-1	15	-	TGTGCCAGCAGTGAACAGGGGACCAGCTCCTACGAGCAGTACTTC	CASSEQGTSSYEQYF
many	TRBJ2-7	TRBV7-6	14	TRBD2	TGTGCCAGCAGCTTAGGCGGGGGGTACTCGGAGCAGTACTTC	CASSLGGGYSEQYF
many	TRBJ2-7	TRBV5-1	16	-	TGCGCCAGCAGCTCACGAAGTAGACCCCAGGACCACGAGCAGTACTTC	CASSSRSRPQDHEQYF
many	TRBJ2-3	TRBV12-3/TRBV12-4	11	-	TGTGCCAGCAGTTTACGCTTTACGCAGTATTTT	CASSLRFTQYF
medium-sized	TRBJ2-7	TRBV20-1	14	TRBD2	TGCAGTGCTCGTCGGACTAGCGGGCACTGGGAGCAGTACTTC	CSARRTSGHWEQYF
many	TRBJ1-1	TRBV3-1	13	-	TGTGCCAGCAGCCAAGACGTCCAGGGTGAAGCTTTCTTT	CASSQDVQGEAFF
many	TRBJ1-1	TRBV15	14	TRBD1	TGTGCCACCAGCAGAGGACAGGGGGGAGGCGAAGCTTTCTTT	CATSRGQGGGEAFF
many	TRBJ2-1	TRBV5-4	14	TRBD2	TGTGCCAGCAGCTTCGCGGGGGCCTACAATGAGCAGTTCTTC	CASSFAGAYNEQFF
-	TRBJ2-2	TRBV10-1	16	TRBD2	TGCGCCAGCAGTCCTAGCGGGGGGGCCGCCACCGGGGAGCTGTTTTTT	CASSPSGGAATGELFF
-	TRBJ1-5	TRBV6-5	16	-	TGTGCCAGCAGTTATGGGTTACCTGATGGGAATCAGCCCCAGAATTTT	CASSYGLPDGNQPQNF
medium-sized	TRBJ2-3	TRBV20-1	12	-	TGCAGTGCTGCTAGCAGCACAGATACGCAGTATTTT	CSAASSTDTQYF
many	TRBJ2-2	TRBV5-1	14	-	TGCGCCAGCAGCTTCCGCCCCAGCACCGGGGAGCTGTTTTTT	CASSFRPSTGELFF
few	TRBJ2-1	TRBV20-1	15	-	TGCAGTGCTAGAGTACCAGTGAGATCCTACAATGAGCAGTTCTTC	CSARVPVRSYNEQFF
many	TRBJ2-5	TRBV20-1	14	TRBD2	TGCAGTGCTAGTCCGCTAGCGGGAGAAGAGACCCAGTACTTC	CSASPLAGEETQYF
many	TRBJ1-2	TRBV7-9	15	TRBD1	TGTGCCAGCAGCCCGGACAGGGTACGGGACTATGGCTACACCTTC	CASSPDRVRDYGYTF
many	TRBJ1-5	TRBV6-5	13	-	TGTGCCAGCAGTTACAGTCGGGAACAGCCCCAGAATTTT	CASSYSREQPQNF
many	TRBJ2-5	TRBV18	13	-	TGTGCCAGCTCACCAGGCCCTCTAGAGACCCAGTACTTC	CASSPGPLETQYF
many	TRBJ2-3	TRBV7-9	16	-	TGTGCCAGCAGCTTAATCTTAGGGGATGGCACAGATACGCAGTATTTT	CASSLILGDGTDTQYF
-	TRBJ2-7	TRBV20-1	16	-	TGCAGTGCTAGAGGGCCTCGCGGGACGAGCTCCTACGAGCAGTACTTC	CSARGPRGTSSYEQYF
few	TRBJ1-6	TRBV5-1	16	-	TGCGCCAGCAGCCCCGAAGGGGCCACGAATAATTCACCCCTACACTTT	CASSPEGATNNSPLHF
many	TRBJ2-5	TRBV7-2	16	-	TGTGCCAGCAGCTTAGCGCATCAGGGCCCCCAAGAGACCCAGTACTTC	CASSLAHQGPQETQYF